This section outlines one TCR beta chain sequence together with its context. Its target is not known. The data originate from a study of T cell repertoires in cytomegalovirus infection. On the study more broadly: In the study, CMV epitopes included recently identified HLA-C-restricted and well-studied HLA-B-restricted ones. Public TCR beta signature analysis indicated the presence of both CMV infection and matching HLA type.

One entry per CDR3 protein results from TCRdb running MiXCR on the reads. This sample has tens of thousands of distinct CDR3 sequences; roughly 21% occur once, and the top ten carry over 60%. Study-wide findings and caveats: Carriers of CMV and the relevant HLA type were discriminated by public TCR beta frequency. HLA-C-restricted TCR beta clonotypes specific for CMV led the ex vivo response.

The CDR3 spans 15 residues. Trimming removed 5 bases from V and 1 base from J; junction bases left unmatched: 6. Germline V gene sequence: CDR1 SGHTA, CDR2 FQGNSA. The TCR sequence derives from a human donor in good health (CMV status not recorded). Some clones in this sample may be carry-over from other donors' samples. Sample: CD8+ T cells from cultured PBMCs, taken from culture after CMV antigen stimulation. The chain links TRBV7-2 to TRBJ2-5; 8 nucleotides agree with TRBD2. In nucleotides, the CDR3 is TGTGCCAGCAGCGCTTTGCGGGGGGCCCAAGAGACCCAGTACTTC. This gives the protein CASSALRGAQETQYF.